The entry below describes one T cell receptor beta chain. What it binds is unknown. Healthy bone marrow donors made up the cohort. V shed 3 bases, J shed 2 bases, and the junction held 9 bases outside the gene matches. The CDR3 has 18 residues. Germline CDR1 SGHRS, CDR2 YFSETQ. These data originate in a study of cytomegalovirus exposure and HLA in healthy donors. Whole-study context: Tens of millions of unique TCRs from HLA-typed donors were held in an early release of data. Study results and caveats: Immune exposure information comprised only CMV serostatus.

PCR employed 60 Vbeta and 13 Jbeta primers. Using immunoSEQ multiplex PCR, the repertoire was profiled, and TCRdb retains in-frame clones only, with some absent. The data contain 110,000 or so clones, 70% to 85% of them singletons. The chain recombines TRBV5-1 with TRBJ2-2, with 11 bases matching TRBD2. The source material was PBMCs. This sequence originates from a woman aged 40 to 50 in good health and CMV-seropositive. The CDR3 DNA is TGCGCCAGCAGCTCCCAACTGACTAGCGGGGTAAACACCGGGGAGCTGTTTTTT. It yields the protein CASSSQLTSGVNTGELFF.